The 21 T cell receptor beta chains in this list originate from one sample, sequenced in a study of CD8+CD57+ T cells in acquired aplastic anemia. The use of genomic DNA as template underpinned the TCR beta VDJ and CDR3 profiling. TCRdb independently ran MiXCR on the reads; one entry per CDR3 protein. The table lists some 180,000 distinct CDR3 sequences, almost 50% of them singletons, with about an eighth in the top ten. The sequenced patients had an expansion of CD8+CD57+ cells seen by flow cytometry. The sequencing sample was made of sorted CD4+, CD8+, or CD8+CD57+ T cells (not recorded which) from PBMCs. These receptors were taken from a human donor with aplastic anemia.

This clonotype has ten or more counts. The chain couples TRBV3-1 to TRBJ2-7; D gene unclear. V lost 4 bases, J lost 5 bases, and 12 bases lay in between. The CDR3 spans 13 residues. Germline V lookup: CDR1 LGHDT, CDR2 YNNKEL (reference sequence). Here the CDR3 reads CASSPVGRHEQYF. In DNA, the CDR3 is TGTGCCAGCAGCCCTGTGGGTCGACACGAGCAGTACTTC.

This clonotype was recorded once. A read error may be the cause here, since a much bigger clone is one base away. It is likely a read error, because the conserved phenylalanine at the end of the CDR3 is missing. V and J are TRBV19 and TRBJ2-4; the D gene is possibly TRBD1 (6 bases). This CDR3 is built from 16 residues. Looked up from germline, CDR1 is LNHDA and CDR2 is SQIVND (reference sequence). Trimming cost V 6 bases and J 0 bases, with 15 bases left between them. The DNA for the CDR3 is TGTGCCAGTAGGAAGACAGGAGTAATAGCCAAAAACATTCAGTACCTC. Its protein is CASRKTGVIAKNIQYL.

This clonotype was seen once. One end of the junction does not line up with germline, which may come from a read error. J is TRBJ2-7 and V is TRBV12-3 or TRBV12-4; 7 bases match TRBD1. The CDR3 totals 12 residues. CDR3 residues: CSSSFRGYEQYF. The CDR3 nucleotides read TGTTCCAGCAGTTTCAGGGGGTACGAGCAGTACTTC.

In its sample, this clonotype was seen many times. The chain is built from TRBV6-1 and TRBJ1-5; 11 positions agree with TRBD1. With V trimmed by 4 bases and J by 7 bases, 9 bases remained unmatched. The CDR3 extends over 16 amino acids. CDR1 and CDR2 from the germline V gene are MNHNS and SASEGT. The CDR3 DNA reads TGTGCCAGCAGTGGCCGGGACAGGGGGTCGGGGCAGCCCCAGCATTTT. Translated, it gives CASSGRDRGSGQPQHF.

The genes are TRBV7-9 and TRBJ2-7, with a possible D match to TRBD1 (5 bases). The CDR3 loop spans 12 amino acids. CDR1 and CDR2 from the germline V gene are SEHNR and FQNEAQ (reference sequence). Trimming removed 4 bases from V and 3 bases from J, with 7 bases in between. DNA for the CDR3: TGTGCCAGCAGCTATGACAGCTACGAGCAGTACTTC. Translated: CASSYDSYEQYF.

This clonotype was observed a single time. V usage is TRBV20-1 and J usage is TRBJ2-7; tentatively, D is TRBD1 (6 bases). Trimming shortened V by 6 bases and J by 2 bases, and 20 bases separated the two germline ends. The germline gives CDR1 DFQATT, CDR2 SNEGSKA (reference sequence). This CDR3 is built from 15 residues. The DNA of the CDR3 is TGCAGTGCCCAACACCAGGGGATCAACCCCTACGAGCAGTACTTC. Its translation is CSAQHQGINPYEQYF.

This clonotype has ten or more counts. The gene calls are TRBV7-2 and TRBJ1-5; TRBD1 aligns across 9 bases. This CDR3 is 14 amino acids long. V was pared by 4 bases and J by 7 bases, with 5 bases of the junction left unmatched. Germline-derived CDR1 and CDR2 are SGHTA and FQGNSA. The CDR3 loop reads CASSSQGAGQPQHF. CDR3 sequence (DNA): TGTGCCAGCAGCTCACAGGGGGCCGGACAGCCCCAGCATTTT. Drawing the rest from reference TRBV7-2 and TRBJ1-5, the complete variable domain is GAGVSQSPSNKVTEKGKDVELRCDPISGHTALYWYRQSLGQGLEFLIYFQGNSAPDKSGLPSDRFSAERTGGSVSTLTIQRTQQEDSAVYLCASSSQGAGQPQHFGDGTRLSIL.

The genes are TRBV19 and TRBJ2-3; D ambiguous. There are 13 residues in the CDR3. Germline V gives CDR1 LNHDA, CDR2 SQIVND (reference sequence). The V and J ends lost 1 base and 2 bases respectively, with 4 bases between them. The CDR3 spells CASSIAHTDTQYF. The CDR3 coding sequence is TGTGCCAGTAGTATAGCCCACACAGATACGCAGTATTTT.

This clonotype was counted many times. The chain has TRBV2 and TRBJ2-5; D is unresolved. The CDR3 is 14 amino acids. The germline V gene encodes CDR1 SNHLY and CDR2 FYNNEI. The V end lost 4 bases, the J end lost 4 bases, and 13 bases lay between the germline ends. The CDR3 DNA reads TGTGCCAGCAGTGTAATATTGGTTGGAGAGACCCAGTACTTC. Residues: CASSVILVGETQYF. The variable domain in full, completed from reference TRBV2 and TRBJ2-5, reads EPEVTQTPSHQVTQMGQEVILRCVPISNHLYFYWYRQILGQKVEFLVSFYNNEISEKSEIFDDQFSVERPDGSNFTLKIRSTKLEDSAMYFCASSVILVGETQYFGPGTRLLVL.

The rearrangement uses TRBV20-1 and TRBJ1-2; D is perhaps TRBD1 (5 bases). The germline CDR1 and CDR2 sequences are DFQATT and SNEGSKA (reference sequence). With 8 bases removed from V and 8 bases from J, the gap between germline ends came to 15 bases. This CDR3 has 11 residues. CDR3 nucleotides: TGCAGTAACTCGGGGGATCGGGGCTACACCTTC. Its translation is CSNSGDRGYTF.

CDR3 sequence reads: CASSPIRDTQETQYF. The CDR3 coding sequence is TGTGCCAGTAGTCCGATTAGGGACACCCAAGAGACCCAGTACTTC. V usage is TRBV19 and J usage is TRBJ2-5, with D tentatively TRBD1 (6 bases). Deletions cut 5 bases from V and 1 base from J, with 14 bases between. CDR3 size: 15 residues. Germline values: CDR1 LNHDA, CDR2 SQIVND (reference sequence).

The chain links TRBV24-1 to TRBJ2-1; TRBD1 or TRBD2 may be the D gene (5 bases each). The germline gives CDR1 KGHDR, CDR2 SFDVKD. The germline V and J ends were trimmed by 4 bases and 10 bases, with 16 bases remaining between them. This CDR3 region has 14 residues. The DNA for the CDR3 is TGTGCCACCAGTGACCCATCTGGGGGACGGGAGCAGTTCTTC. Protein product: CATSDPSGGREQFF.

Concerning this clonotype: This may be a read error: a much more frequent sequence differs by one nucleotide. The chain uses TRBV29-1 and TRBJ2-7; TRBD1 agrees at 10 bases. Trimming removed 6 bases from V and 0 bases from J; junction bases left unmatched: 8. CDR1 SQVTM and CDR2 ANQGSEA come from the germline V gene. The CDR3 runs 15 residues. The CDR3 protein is CSVGPGQGSSYEQYF. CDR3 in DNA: TGCAGCGTCGGCCCGGGACAGGGGAGCTCCTACGAGCAGTACTTC.

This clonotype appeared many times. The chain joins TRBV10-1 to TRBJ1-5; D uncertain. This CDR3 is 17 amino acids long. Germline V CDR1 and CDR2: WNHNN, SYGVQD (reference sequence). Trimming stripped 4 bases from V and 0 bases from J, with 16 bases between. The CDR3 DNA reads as TGCGCCAGCAGTGCGGGGAGGAAAGGGTATAGCAATCAGCCCCAGCATTTT. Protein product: CASSAGRKGYSNQPQHF.

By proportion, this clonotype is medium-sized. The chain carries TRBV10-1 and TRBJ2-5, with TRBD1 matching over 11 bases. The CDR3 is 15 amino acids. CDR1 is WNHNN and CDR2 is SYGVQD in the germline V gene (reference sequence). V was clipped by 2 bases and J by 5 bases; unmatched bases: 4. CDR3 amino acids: CASSEGQGARETQYF. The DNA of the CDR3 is TGCGCCAGCAGTGAGGGACAGGGGGCACGGGAGACCCAGTACTTC.

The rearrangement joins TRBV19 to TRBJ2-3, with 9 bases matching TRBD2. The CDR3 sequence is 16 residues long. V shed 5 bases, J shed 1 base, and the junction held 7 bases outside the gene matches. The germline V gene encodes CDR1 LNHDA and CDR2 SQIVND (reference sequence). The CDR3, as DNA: TGTGCCAGTAGTTTGGGGGCTAGCGGGGGCACAGATACGCAGTATTTT. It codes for CASSLGASGGTDTQYF.

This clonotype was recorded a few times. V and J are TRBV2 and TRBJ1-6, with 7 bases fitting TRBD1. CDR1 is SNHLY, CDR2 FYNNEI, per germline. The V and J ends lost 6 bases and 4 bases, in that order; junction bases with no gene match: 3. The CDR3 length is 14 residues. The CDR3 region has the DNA TGTGCCAGCAGCGTGGGACAGTATAATTCACCCCTCCACTTT. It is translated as CASSVGQYNSPLHF.

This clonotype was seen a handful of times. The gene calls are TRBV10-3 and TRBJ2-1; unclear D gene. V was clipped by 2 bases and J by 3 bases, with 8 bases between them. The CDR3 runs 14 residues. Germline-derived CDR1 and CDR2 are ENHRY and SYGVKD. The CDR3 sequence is CAISETEGYNEQFF. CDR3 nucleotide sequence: TGTGCCATCAGTGAGACGGAAGGCTACAATGAGCAGTTCTTC.

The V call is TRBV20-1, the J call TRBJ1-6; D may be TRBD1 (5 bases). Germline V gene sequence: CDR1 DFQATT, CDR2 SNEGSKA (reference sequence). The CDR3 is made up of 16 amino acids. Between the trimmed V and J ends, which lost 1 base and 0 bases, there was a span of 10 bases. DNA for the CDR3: TGCAGTGCTAGAGGGGGCGCGATCTCCTATAATTCACCCCTCCACTTT. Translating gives CSARGGAISYNSPLHF.

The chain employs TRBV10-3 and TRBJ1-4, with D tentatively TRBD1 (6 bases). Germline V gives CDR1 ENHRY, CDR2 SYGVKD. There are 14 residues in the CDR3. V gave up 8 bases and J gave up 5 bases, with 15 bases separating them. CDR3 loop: CAIGAAGGNEKLFF. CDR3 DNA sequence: TGTGCCATCGGGGCAGCGGGGGGCAATGAAAAACTGTTTTTT.

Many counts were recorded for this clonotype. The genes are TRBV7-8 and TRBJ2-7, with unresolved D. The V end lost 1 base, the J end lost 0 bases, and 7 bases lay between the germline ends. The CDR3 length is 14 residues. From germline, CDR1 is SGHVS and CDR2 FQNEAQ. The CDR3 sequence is CASSLELDSYEQYF. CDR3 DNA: TGTGCCAGCAGCTTAGAACTGGACTCCTACGAGCAGTACTTC.